This T cell receptor beta chain was sequenced during a study of blood T cell repertoires in COVID-19. Germline CDR1 and CDR2: WSHSY and SAAADI. The CDR3 runs to 14 residues. J was trimmed by 6 bases and V by 11 bases; bases with no gene match: 15. The table came from immunoSEQ multiplex PCR; TCRdb's copy has only in-frame clones and leaves some out. The sample holds some 200,000 clones; 82% are singletons and the top ten take roughly 12%. The study recruited people aged roughly 18 to 100 years across approximately 23 US areas. The study assigned cohorts using participant-reported clinical history. The origin of this receptor is a man between 35 and 55 years old who had recovered from COVID-19. The chain couples TRBV10-2 to TRBJ1-2, with 7 bases aligning to TRBD1. What was sequenced was PBMCs or T cells enriched from blood (not recorded which). Written as DNA, the CDR3 is TGCGCCGCAGTAAAGGGGGCTGAGATAGATGGCTACACCTTC. Its translation is CAAVKGAEIDGYTF.